Listed below are T cell receptor beta chains from one sample, sequenced in a study of blood T cell repertoires in COVID-19. Clones were sequenced by immunoSEQ multiplex PCR, and TCRdb holds only the in-frame ones, with some missing. The table includes hundreds of thousands of clones, approximately 83% detected once. The sequenced sample was peripheral blood. Every receptor here comes from a woman in her 30s with COVID-19, enrolled during active disease. Both conserved end residues are part of each CDR3. D genes are given only for firm matches. Rows give clone size only sometimes, using once, few, many, or a class for an expanded clone.

TRBV2	TRBD2	TRBJ2-7	.	TGTGCCAGCAGACCTAGCGGGGGGAGCTCCTACGAGCAGTACTTC	CASRPSGGSSYEQYF
TRBV5-1	TRBD1	TRBJ2-2	.	TGCGCCAGCAGCTTGGGACAGGGGGCCACCGGGGAGCTGTTTTTT	CASSLGQGATGELFF
TRBV29-1	TRBD2	TRBJ2-3	.	TGCAGCGTTGAAACGGGTAGCGGGAGGGCAACAGATACGCAGTATTTT	CSVETGSGRATDTQYF
TRBV11-3	TRBD1	TRBJ2-7	.	TGTGCCAGCAGCTGGGACCGGGACAGGGGAGAGCAGTACTTC	CASSWDRDRGEQYF
TRBV5-1	TRBD1	TRBJ1-5	.	TGCGCCAGCAGCCCAGGGACAGGTTATCAGCCCCAGCATTTT	CASSPGTGYQPQHF
TRBV19	.	TRBJ1-4	.	TGTGCCAGTAGTATTCAGGGCTTGGCTGAAAAACTGTTTTTT	CASSIQGLAEKLFF
TRBV10-2	.	TRBJ1-1	.	TGCGCCAGCAGGGGGGAGGGTGAAGCTTTCTTT	CASRGEGEAFF
TRBV28	.	TRBJ1-2	.	TGTGCCAGCCAAACCTCAGGTGGAGGCTACACCTTC	CASQTSGGGYTF
TRBV16	TRBD1	TRBJ1-5	.	TGTGCCAGCTCCCAGGGGACAGGGGTCCTGCCCCAGCATTTT	CASSQGTGVLPQHF
TRBV13	.	TRBJ1-2	few	TGTGCCAGCAGCTTAGGTAGTGCAGGGGAAACCATCTATGGCTACACCTTC	CASSLGSAGETIYGYTF
TRBV10-3	TRBD1	TRBJ1-2	.	TGTGCCATCAGTCCTTCCCACACAGGGGGCTATGGCTACACCTTC	CAISPSHTGGYGYTF
TRBV27	.	TRBJ2-1	once	TGTGCCAGCAGTTTACGGGGGAATGAGCAGTTCTTC	CASSLRGNEQFF
TRBV27	.	TRBJ2-7	.	TGTGCCAGCAGACAGTCCTCCTCCTACGAGCAGTACTTC	CASRQSSSYEQYF
TRBV24-1	TRBD1	TRBJ1-2	.	TGTGCCACCAGTGATTCCCCGGACAGGGGTCGTGGCTACACCTTC	CATSDSPDRGRGYTF
TRBV19	TRBD1	TRBJ1-5	.	TGTGCCAGTAGTATTCAGGGGGCCGGAACGAGCAATCAGCCCCAGCATTTT	CASSIQGAGTSNQPQHF
TRBV12-3/TRBV12-4	.	TRBJ2-2	.	TGTGCCAGCAGCCACTCTGCCGGGGAGCTGTTTTTT	CASSHSAGELFF
TRBV5-5	.	TRBJ1-3	once	TGTGCCAGCAGCTTGGTGTCAGGGTTTGGAAACACCATATATTTT	CASSLVSGFGNTIYF
TRBV4-1	.	TRBJ2-7	once	TGCGCCAGCAGCCAGGATCCCCAGGGGACGTCCTACGAGCAGTACTTC	CASSQDPQGTSYEQYF
TRBV7-6	TRBD1	TRBJ2-1	.	TGTGCCAGCAGCTCATCAGGGGGCTACAATGAGCAGTTCTTC	CASSSSGGYNEQFF
TRBV15	TRBD1	TRBJ1-1	.	TGTGCCACCAGCAGAAGGGACAGGGAAGACGCTTTCTTT	CATSRRDREDAFF
TRBV11-2	.	TRBJ2-1	.	TGTGCCAGCAGCTTAATTAGAGCGGTTGAGGATGAGCAGTTCTTC	CASSLIRAVEDEQFF
TRBV19	.	TRBJ2-5	.	TGTGCCAGTAGTATCGACCAAGAGACCCAGTACTTC	CASSIDQETQYF
TRBV5-4	TRBD2	TRBJ2-5	.	TGTGCCAGCAGCTTGGTCGCTAGCGGCGCCGAGACCCAGTACTTC	CASSLVASGAETQYF
TRBV7-9	TRBD1	TRBJ2-1	.	TGTGCCAGCAGCCCCGGACAGGGTAGACATGAGCAGTTCTTC	CASSPGQGRHEQFF
TRBV2	TRBD1	TRBJ2-2	.	TGTGCCAGCAGTGAAGCGATATGGACAGGGGATAACACCGGGGAGCTGTTTTTT	CASSEAIWTGDNTGELFF
TRBV27	TRBD2	TRBJ2-7	.	TGTGCCAGCGGCTCAGCGGGAGGAAACTCCTACGAGCAGTACTTC	CASGSAGGNSYEQYF
TRBV9	.	TRBJ2-1	.	TGTGCCAGCAGCGTAGAAGTAACAGGGCTCTACAATGAGCAGTTCTTC	CASSVEVTGLYNEQFF
TRBV2	.	TRBJ1-2	.	TGTGCCAGCAGAACAGAGGGTGGGAATGGCTACACCTTC	CASRTEGGNGYTF
TRBV5-1	TRBD2	TRBJ2-7	.	TGCGCCAGCAGCCCGGGACTAGCGGGAGCTTTTTACGAGCAGTACTTC	CASSPGLAGAFYEQYF
TRBV28	TRBD1	TRBJ1-5	.	TGTGCCAGCAGTCTCTTAGACAGGGCCTCGAGCAATCAGCCCCAGCATTTT	CASSLLDRASSNQPQHF